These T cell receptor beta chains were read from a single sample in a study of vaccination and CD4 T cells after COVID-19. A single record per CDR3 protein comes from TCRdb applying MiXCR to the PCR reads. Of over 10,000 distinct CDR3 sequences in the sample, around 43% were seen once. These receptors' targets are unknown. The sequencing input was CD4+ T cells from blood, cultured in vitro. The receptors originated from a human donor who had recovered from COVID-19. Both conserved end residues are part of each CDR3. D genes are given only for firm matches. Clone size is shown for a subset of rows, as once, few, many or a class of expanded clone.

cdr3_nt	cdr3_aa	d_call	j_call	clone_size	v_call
TGTGCCAGCAGCGTTCGGACATTAGGGGAGCTGTTTTTT	CASSVRTLGELFF	-	TRBJ2-2	-	TRBV11-2
TGTGCCAGCAGCTTATTGGGACTAGCGGGTATCAATGAGCAGTTCTTC	CASSLLGLAGINEQFF	TRBD2	TRBJ2-1	few	TRBV7-8
TGTGCCAGCAGTTACTCGAGAGGGGTTGGCTACACCTTC	CASSYSRGVGYTF	-	TRBJ1-2	few	TRBV6-5
TGTGCCAGCAGTGAACGAGCAACTAATGAAAAACTGTTTTTT	CASSERATNEKLFF	-	TRBJ1-4	-	TRBV27
TGTGCCAGCTCAGAAGATATGAACACTGAAGCTTTCTTT	CASSEDMNTEAFF	-	TRBJ1-1	-	TRBV18
TGCAGTGCTCCTACAGGGGCGCAAGGCTACACCTTC	CSAPTGAQGYTF	TRBD1	TRBJ1-2	-	TRBV20-1
TGTGCCAGTAGTACAGGGACAGGTCGCGTCGATACGCAGTATTTT	CASSTGTGRVDTQYF	TRBD1	TRBJ2-3	-	TRBV19
TGCAGTGCTAGAACGTCGACGGGTAATTCACCCCTCCACTTT	CSARTSTGNSPLHF	-	TRBJ1-6	-	TRBV20-1
TGCAGTGCTACAACAGGGGGAATCGTCACTGAAGCTTTCTTT	CSATTGGIVTEAFF	TRBD1	TRBJ1-1	-	TRBV20-1
TGTGCCAGCAGTTACCTACATCCTAGGACAGGGGAAACGATCGGGAATTCACCCCTCCACTTT	CASSYLHPRTGETIGNSPLHF	TRBD1	TRBJ1-6	-	TRBV6-5
TGTGCCAGCAGTGAAGACAGGGGACTTAGCAATCAGCCCCAGCATTTT	CASSEDRGLSNQPQHF	TRBD1	TRBJ1-5	-	TRBV25-1
TGTGCCAGCAGTCCCCAGGGAAGGGGGTCCGGCTACACCTTC	CASSPQGRGSGYTF	-	TRBJ1-2	few	TRBV12-3/TRBV12-4
TGTGCCAGCAGCTTGGACAATCCCGGCTACACCTTC	CASSLDNPGYTF	-	TRBJ1-2	-	TRBV7-2
TGTGCCAGTAGGGCTAGCGGGAGGTCCGGGGAGCTGTTTTTT	CASRASGRSGELFF	TRBD2	TRBJ2-2	-	TRBV19
TGTGCCAGCAGTTTCGAATACTACGGGGCCGCCACAGATACGCAGTATTTT	CASSFEYYGAATDTQYF	-	TRBJ2-3	few	TRBV27
TGTGCCAGCAATCCGAGGACAGGGGGAGATACGCAGTATTTT	CASNPRTGGDTQYF	TRBD1	TRBJ2-3	-	TRBV6-1
TGTGCCTGGAGTGTCTTAGGGACCTCTGAAGCTTTCTTT	CAWSVLGTSEAFF	-	TRBJ1-1	few	TRBV30
TGTGCCAGCAGTGAAAGGACAGGGAGCACTGAAGCTTTCTTT	CASSERTGSTEAFF	TRBD1	TRBJ1-1	-	TRBV2
TGTGCCAGCAGTCTACAGGGTTTGGGCAATCAGCCCCAGCATTTT	CASSLQGLGNQPQHF	-	TRBJ1-5	-	TRBV6-1
TGTGCCAGCAGTTTCGGGGGGCCTTCTGGAAACACCATATATTTT	CASSFGGPSGNTIYF	-	TRBJ1-3	few	TRBV6-5
TGCAGTGTTTTAACAGGGTTTGCGAACACTGAAGCTTTCTTT	CSVLTGFANTEAFF	-	TRBJ1-1	few	TRBV20-1
TGTGCCAGCAGTTTTAACAGCCAAGAGACCCAGTACTTC	CASSFNSQETQYF	-	TRBJ2-5	few	TRBV12-3/TRBV12-4
TGTGCCAGCAGTACGTCTTGGCGCCCCGGCAACGAGCAGTACTTC	CASSTSWRPGNEQYF	-	TRBJ2-7	-	TRBV6-2/TRBV6-3
TGTGCCAGCAGTACAGGGGGCCTCCTTGTTTCAGGCAATCAGCCCCAGCATTTT	CASSTGGLLVSGNQPQHF	TRBD1	TRBJ1-5	-	TRBV12-3/TRBV12-4
TGTGCCAGCAGCCGCAGGGGAGCTGAAGCTTTCTTT	CASSRRGAEAFF	-	TRBJ1-1	-	TRBV6-2/TRBV6-3
TGTGCCAGCAGCCTTCAAGCTAACTATGGCTACACCTTC	CASSLQANYGYTF	-	TRBJ1-2	few	TRBV7-2
TGTGCCAGCAGCAACGCTCGACCGGGAGCGACTGGGGCCAACGTCCTGACTTTC	CASSNARPGATGANVLTF	-	TRBJ2-6	-	TRBV6-1
TGTGCCAGCAGTTTAGCGACAAGGAAAGAAGCTTTCTTT	CASSLATRKEAFF	-	TRBJ1-1	-	TRBV12-3/TRBV12-4
TGCAGTGCTACCGGGGGCACGGATCAGCCCCAGCATTTT	CSATGGTDQPQHF	-	TRBJ1-5	-	TRBV20-1
TGCAGTGCTGGACTAGCGGGAGTTTACGAGCAGTACTTC	CSAGLAGVYEQYF	TRBD2	TRBJ2-7	-	TRBV20-1
TGCAGTGCTAGTATCCCCGGTAAGGGGATTGGCGGGAGATGGAACACCGGGGAGCTGTTTTTT	CSASIPGKGIGGRWNTGELFF	TRBD2	TRBJ2-2	-	TRBV20-1
TGTGCCAGCAGGCCTAAACAGGGGGCCTCGGGTGGCTACACCTTC	CASRPKQGASGGYTF	TRBD1	TRBJ1-2	few	TRBV2
TGTGCCAGCAGTTACGGGACAGAGCCTTACGAGCAGTACTTC	CASSYGTEPYEQYF	TRBD1	TRBJ2-7	few	TRBV6-2/TRBV6-3
TGTGCCAGCAGCGACAAAAGGGGGGTCTATGGCTACACCTTC	CASSDKRGVYGYTF	-	TRBJ1-2	once	TRBV12-3/TRBV12-4
TGTGCCAGCAGCCGAGGCGGGGGGGTTTATAATTCACCCCTCCACTTT	CASSRGGGVYNSPLHF	-	TRBJ1-6	-	TRBV6-1
TGTGCCAGTAAAGATAGCAATCAGCCCCAGCATTTT	CASKDSNQPQHF	-	TRBJ1-5	few	TRBV19